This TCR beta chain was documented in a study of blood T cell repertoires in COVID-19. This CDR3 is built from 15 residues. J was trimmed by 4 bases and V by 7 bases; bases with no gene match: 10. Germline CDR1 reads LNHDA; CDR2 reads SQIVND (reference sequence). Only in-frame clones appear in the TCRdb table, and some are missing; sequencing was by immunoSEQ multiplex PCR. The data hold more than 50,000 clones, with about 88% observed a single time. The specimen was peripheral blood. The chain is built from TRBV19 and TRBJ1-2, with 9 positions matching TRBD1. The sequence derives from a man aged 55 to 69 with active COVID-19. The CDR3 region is CASTRDREGVYGYTF. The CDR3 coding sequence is TGTGCCAGTACTCGGGACAGGGAAGGGGTCTATGGCTACACCTTC.